Below, 15 T cell receptor beta chains from the same sample are listed, as sequenced in a study of B cell selection in AIRE deficiency. The sorted conventional CD4 T cells were gated as CD4+CD127+. The table came from immunoSEQ multiplex PCR; TCRdb's copy has only in-frame clones and leaves some out. Of around 1,600 clones in the sample, roughly 90% are singletons; the top ten hold roughly 1.5%. The sequenced material came from CD4+CD127+ conventional T cells sorted from PBMCs. These receptors all stem from a human donor in good health.

This chain connects TRBV7-2 to TRBJ2-7; the match to TRBD2 covers 13 bases. Germline V CDR1 and CDR2: SGHTA, FQGNSA. This CDR3 has 18 residues. V trimming: 3 bases; J trimming: 3 bases; junction bases outside the gene matches: 11. The DNA of the CDR3 is TGTGCCAGCAGCTTTACTAGCGGGAGGGCCCACCCAATCTACGAGCAGTACTTC. It codes for CASSFTSGRAHPIYEQYF.

This chain links TRBV19 with TRBJ2-1; 16 bases are a match to TRBD2. V shed 6 bases, J shed 4 bases, and the junction held 15 bases outside the gene matches. The germline V gene encodes CDR1 LNHDA and CDR2 SQIVND (reference sequence). The CDR3 has 20 residues. CDR3 loop: CASSATGTSGRAKGYNEQFF. CDR3 sequence (DNA): TGTGCCAGTAGCGCCACCGGGACTAGCGGGAGGGCCAAGGGGTACAATGAGCAGTTCTTC.

The chain links TRBV5-1 to TRBJ2-3; 7 bases map to TRBD2. V lost 3 bases to trimming and J lost 5 bases; unmatched junction nucleotides: 12. Looked up from germline, CDR1 is SGHRS and CDR2 is YFSETQ. This CDR3 spans 16 amino acids. The CDR3 here is CASSSGLVGRGDTQYF. The DNA for the CDR3 is TGCGCCAGCAGCTCCGGACTAGTCGGGAGAGGAGATACGCAGTATTTT.

CDR3 loop: CASSIAGGPSEQFF. CDR3 in DNA: TGTGCCAGCAGCATAGCGGGAGGGCCGAGTGAGCAGTTCTTC. This chain connects TRBV6-5 to TRBJ2-1, with 11 bases that match TRBD2. Per germline, CDR1 MNHEY and CDR2 SVGAGI. The CDR3 extends over 14 amino acids. Trimming took 6 bases from V and 9 from J; bases not matched to a gene: 7.

The V and J genes are TRBV28 and TRBJ2-3; the D gene is possibly TRBD2 (5 bases). The germline V gene has CDR1 MDHEN and CDR2 SYDVKM. This CDR3 has 17 amino acids. V was shortened by 2 bases and J by 2 bases, with 17 bases between the two germline ends. The CDR3 DNA reads TGTGCCAGCAGTTTAGAGCCGCTGGGAGCGGACACAGATACGCAGTATTTT. Translating gives CASSLEPLGADTDTQYF.

The CDR3 DNA follows: TGTGCCAGCAGTATTAACAGGGGAGGTGGCTACACCTTC. Translation gives CASSINRGGGYTF. The chain links TRBV6-5 to TRBJ1-2; TRBD1 aligns across 7 bases. Germline V gene data show CDR1 as MNHEY and CDR2 as SVGAGI. The CDR3 loop spans 13 amino acids. V shed 5 bases and J 7 bases; nucleotides not matched to a gene: 7.

This rearrangement joins TRBV19 to TRBJ1-5; 8 bases align to TRBD1. Germline V gene lookup returns CDR1 LNHDA and CDR2 SQIVND (reference sequence). The CDR3 covers 17 residues. V lost 0 bases and J lost 3; bases outside the gene matches: 7. The CDR3 DNA sequence: TGTGCCAGTAGTATAGATCGTGAGACAGGGGTCAATCAGCCCCAGCATTTT. Encoded protein: CASSIDRETGVNQPQHF.

This clone appeared once. As DNA, the CDR3 is TGTGCCAGCAGCTTGGTTCCAGGGAGGAATGGCTACACCTTC. Its translation is CASSLVPGRNGYTF. This sequence joins TRBV5-4 and TRBJ1-2, with D possibly TRBD1 on 5 matching bases. Germline values: CDR1 SGHNT, CDR2 YYREEE (reference sequence). V gave up 0 bases and J gave up 6 bases, with 12 bases separating them. The CDR3 covers 14 residues. Full variable domain (rest looked up from reference TRBV5-4 and TRBJ1-2): ETGVTQSPTHLIKTRGQQVTLRCSSQSGHNTVSWYQQALGQGPQFIFQYYREEENGRGNFPPRFSGLQFPNYSSELNVNALELDDSALYLCASSLVPGRNGYTFGSGTRLTVV.

The chain has TRBV28 and TRBJ2-7, with 9 bases matching TRBD1. V dropped 6 bases and J dropped 9; count of bases not matched to a gene: 12. CDR1 MDHEN and CDR2 SYDVKM come from the germline V gene. CDR3 length equals 14 residues. Written as DNA, the CDR3 is TGTGCCAGCAGCGACCCCCGGGACAGGGTCAGGCAGTACTTC. Amino acids: CASSDPRDRVRQYF. Drawing the rest from reference TRBV28 and TRBJ2-7, the complete variable domain is DVKVTQSSRYLVKRTGEKVFLECVQDMDHENMFWYRQDPGLGLRLIYFSYDVKMKEKGDIPEGYSVSREKKERFSLILESASTNQTSMYLCASSDPRDRVRQYFGPGTRLTVT.

In its sample, this clone was seen once. The gene calls are TRBV28 and TRBJ2-1; D possibly corresponds to TRBD1 (6 bases). This CDR3 is built from 14 residues. V lost 7 bases, J lost 6 bases, and 16 bases lay in between. Germline V gives CDR1 MDHEN, CDR2 SYDVKM. The CDR3 nucleotides read TGTGCCAGCACCATGTGGGGGCCAAGCAATGAGCAGTTCTTC. It translates to CASTMWGPSNEQFF.

Only one count was recorded for this clone. The V gene is TRBV6-6, the J gene TRBJ2-7; D may correspond to TRBD1 or TRBD2 (5 bases each). The germline V gene has CDR1 MNHNY and CDR2 SVGAGI (reference sequence). The ends were cut back, 0 bases at V and 2 bases at J, with 8 bases in the middle. There are 14 residues in the CDR3. CDR3 DNA: TGTGCCAGCAGTTACTCGGGACCACCCTACGAGCAGTACTTC. Amino acid sequence: CASSYSGPPYEQYF.

The J gene is TRBJ2-1, the V gene TRBV11-3; 9 bases align to TRBD2. Germline V lookup: CDR1 SGHNT, CDR2 YENEEA. V shed 6 bases and J 7 bases; nucleotides not matched to a gene: 7. The CDR3 runs to 14 residues. The CDR3: CASSPGTSRNEQFF. In nucleotides, the CDR3 is TGTGCCAGCAGTCCAGGGACTAGCAGGAATGAGCAGTTCTTC.

The rearrangement links TRBV11-2 to TRBJ2-5, with 11 bases identical to TRBD2. The CDR3 runs to 16 residues. V shed 1 base, J shed 2 bases, and the junction held 3 bases outside the gene matches. Germline V lookup: CDR1 SGHAT, CDR2 FQNNGV. In nucleotides, the CDR3 is TGTGCCAGCAGCTTAGCCAGACTAGCGGGACAAGAGACCCAGTACTTC. Amino acid sequence: CASSLARLAGQETQYF.

This chain uses TRBV10-3 with TRBJ2-1, with D unclear. Per the germline V gene, CDR1 is ENHRY and CDR2 is SYGVKD. This CDR3 spans 13 amino acids. Trimming removed 2 bases at V and 8 bases at J, with 10 bases between. The DNA of the CDR3 is TGTGCCATCAGTGAGAAGTTGGCGTATGAGCAGTTCTTC. Protein product: CAISEKLAYEQFF.

This sequence joins TRBV28 and TRBJ2-1; D not resolved. The CDR3 totals 14 residues. Germline V gene lookup returns CDR1 MDHEN and CDR2 SYDVKM. V was clipped by 5 bases and J by 5 bases, with 13 bases between them. The CDR3 coding sequence is TGTGCCAGCAGTCCGAACACGCTGGACAATGAGCAGTTCTTC. It yields the protein CASSPNTLDNEQFF.